The T cell receptor beta chain under discussion was sequenced for a study of T-cell memory formation after mild COVID-19. About the study: Largely donor-specific TCR clusters were found.

cDNA libraries for TCR alpha and TCR beta, carrying sample barcodes and UMIs, came from 5'RACE with constant-segment primers. TCRdb analysed the 5' RACE reads with MiXCR anew, one entry per CDR3 protein. Of around 250,000 distinct CDR3 sequences in the sample, around a tenth were seen once. The study's findings and limits: Cross-reactive memory seemingly joined, as some responding clones were found in pre-infection memory.

With 2 bases removed from V and 4 bases from J, the gap between germline ends came to 7 bases. The CDR3 totals 13 residues. Per the germline V gene, CDR1 is SGHTA and CDR2 is FQGTGA. This clonotype was detected many times. What it binds is unknown. The sequence was obtained from a man between 18 and 29 years old who had mild COVID-19 (a few samples of this study predate the infection). Cell type and time point are not known. The chain combines TRBV7-3 with TRBJ2-3; D may be TRBD1 (5 bases). Sequencing was done on a sample of PBMCs or a T cell subset sorted from them (not recorded which). CDR3: CASSLGAPDTQYF. CDR3 coding DNA: TGTGCCAGCAGCTTAGGGGCCCCAGATACGCAGTATTTT.